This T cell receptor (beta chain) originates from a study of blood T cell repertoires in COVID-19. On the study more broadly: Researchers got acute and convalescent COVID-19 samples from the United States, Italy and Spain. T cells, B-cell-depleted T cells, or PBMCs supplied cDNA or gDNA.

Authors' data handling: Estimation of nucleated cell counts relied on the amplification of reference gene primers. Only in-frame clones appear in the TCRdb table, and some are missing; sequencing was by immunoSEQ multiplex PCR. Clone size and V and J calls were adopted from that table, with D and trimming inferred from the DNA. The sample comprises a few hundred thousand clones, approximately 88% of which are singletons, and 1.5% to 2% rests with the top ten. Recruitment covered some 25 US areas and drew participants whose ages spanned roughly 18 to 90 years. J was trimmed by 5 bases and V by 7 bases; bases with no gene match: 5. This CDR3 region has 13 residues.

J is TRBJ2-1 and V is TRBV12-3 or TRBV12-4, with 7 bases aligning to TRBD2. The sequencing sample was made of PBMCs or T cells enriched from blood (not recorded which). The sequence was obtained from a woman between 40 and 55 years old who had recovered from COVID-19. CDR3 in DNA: TGTGCCAGCACTCTGGGGGGGAACAATGAGCAGTTCTTC. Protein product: CASTLGGNNEQFF.